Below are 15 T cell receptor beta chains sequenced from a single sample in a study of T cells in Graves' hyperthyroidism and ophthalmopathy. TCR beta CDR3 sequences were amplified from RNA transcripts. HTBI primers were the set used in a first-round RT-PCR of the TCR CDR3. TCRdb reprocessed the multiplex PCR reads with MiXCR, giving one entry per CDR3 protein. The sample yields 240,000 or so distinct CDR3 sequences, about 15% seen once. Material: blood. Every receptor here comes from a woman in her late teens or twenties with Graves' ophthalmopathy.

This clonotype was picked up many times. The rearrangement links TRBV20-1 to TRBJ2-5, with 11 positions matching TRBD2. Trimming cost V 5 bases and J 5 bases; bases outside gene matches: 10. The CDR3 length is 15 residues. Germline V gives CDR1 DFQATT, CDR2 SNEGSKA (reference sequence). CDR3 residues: CSAEISGGGTETQYF. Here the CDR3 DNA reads TGCAGTGCTGAAATTAGCGGGGGGGGGACGGAGACCCAGTACTTC.

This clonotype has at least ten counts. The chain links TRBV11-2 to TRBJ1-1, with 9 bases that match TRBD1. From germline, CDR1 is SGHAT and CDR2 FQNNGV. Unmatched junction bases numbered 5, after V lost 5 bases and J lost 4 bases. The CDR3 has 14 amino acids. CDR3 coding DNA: TGTGCCAGCAGCCCGACAGGGGGTGTCACTGAAGCTTTCTTT. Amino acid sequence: CASSPTGGVTEAFF.

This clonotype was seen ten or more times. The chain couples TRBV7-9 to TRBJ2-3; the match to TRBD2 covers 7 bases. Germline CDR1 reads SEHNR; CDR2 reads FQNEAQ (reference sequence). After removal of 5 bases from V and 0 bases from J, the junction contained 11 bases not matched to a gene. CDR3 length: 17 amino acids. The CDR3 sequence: CASSAPLGGTSTDTQYF. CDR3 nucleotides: TGTGCCAGCAGCGCCCCATTGGGGGGGACTAGCACAGATACGCAGTATTTT. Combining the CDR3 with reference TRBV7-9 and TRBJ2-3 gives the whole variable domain DTGVSQNPRHKITKRGQNVTFRCDPISEHNRLYWYRQTLGQGPEFLTYFQNEAQLEKSRLLSDRFSAERPKGSFSTLEIQRTEQGDSAMYLCASSAPLGGTSTDTQYFGPGTRLTVL.

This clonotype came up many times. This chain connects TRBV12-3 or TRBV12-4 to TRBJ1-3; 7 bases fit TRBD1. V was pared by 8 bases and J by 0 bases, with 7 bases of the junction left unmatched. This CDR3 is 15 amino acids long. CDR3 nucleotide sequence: TGTGCCAGCGCCGGGACAGTGTCCTCTGGAAACACCATATATTTT. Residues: CASAGTVSSGNTIYF.

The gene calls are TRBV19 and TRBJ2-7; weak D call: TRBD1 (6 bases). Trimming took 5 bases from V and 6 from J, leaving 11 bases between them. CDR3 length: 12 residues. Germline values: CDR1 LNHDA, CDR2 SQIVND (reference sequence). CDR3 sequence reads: CASSAGQSEQYF. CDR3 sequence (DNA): TGTGCCAGTAGTGCCGGACAGTCCGAGCAGTACTTC.

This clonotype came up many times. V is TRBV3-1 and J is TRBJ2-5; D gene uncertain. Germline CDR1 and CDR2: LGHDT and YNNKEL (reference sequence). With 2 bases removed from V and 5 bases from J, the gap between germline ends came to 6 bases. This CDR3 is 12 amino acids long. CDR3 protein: CASSQTWETQYF. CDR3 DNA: TGTGCCAGCAGCCAAACTTGGGAGACCCAGTACTTC.

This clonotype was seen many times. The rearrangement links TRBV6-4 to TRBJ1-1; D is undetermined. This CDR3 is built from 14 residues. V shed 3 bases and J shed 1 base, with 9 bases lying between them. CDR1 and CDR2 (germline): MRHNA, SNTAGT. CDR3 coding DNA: TGTGCCAGCAGTGAATTGACACAGAACACTGAAGCTTTCTTT. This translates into CASSELTQNTEAFF.

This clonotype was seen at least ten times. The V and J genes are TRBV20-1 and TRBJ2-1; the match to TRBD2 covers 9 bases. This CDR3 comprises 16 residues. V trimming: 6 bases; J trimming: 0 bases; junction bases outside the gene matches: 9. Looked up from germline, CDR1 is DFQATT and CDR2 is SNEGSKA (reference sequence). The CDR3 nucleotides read TGCAGTGCGGTGCTAGCGGGGAAGAGCTCCTACAATGAGCAGTTCTTC. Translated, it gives CSAVLAGKSSYNEQFF.

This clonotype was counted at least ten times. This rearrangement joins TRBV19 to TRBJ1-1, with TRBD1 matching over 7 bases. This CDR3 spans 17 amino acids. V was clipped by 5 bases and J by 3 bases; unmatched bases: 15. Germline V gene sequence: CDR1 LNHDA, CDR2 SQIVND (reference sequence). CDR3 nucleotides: TGTGCCAGTAGTTTCCGACAGGGAAAGACTAAGGACACTGAAGCTTTCTTT. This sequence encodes CASSFRQGKTKDTEAFF.

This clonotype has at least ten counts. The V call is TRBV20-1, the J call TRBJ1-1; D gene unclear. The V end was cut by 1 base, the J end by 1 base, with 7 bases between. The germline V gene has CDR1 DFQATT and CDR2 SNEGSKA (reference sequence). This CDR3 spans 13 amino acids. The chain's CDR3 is CSARGQANTEAFF. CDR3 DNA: TGCAGTGCTAGAGGGCAGGCGAACACTGAAGCTTTCTTT.

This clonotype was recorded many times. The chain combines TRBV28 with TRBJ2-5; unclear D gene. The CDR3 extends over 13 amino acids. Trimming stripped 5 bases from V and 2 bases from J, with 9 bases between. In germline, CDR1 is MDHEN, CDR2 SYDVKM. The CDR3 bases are TGTGCCAGCAGTGAAGCACGACAAGAGACCCAGTACTTC. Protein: CASSEARQETQYF. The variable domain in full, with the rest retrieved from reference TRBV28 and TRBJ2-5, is DVKVTQSSRYLVKRTGEKVFLECVQDMDHENMFWYRQDPGLGLRLIYFSYDVKMKEKGDIPEGYSVSREKKERFSLILESASTNQTSMYLCASSEARQETQYFGPGTRLLVL.

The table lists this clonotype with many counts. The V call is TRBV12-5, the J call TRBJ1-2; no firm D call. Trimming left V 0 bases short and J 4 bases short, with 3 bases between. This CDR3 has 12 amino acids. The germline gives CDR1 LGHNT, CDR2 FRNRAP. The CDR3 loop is CASGLVGYGYTF. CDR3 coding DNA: TGTGCTAGTGGTTTGGTAGGCTATGGCTACACCTTC.

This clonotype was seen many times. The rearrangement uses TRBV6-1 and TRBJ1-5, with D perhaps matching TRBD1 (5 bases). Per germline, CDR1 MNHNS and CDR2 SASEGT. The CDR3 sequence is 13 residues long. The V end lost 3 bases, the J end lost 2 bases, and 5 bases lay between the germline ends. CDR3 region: CASSDRGNQPQHF. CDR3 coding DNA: TGTGCCAGCAGTGACAGGGGCAATCAGCCCCAGCATTTT.

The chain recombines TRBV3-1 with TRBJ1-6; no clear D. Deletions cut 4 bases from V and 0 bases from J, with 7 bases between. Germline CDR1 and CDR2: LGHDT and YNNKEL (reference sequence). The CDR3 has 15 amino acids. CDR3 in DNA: TGTGCCAGCAGCCTAGGGAGCTCCTATAATTCACCCCTCCACTTT. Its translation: CASSLGSSYNSPLHF.

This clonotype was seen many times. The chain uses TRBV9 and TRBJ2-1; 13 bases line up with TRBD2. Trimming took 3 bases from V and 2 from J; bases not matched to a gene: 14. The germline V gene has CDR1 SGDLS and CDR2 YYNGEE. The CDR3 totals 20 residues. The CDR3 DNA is TGTGCCAGCAGCGCGAGGGGGAACCGGGGACTAGCGGGACCCTACAATGAGCAGTTCTTC. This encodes CASSARGNRGLAGPYNEQFF.